A selection of T cell receptor beta chains follows, all from one sample in a study of cytotoxic CD8 clonotypes in ibrutinib-treated CLL. Measured with immunoSEQ multiplex PCR; TCRdb has only the in-frame clones, and not every one. The table has hundreds of thousands of clones, about three quarters seen once. The sequencing used PBMCs, collected after 24 months of ibrutinib treatment. Every receptor here comes from a human donor with chronic lymphocytic leukemia. Both conserved end residues are part of each CDR3. D genes are given only for firm matches. Rows give clone size only sometimes, using once, few, many, or a class for an expanded clone.

j_call: TRBJ1-2
d_call: TRBD1
v_call: TRBV4-2
clone_size: NA
cdr3_nt: TGTGCCAGCAGCCAAGTATTATCAGGGGGAACATTCTATGGCTACACCTTC
cdr3_aa: CASSQVLSGGTFYGYTF

j_call: TRBJ1-1
d_call: TRBD1
v_call: TRBV10-1
clone_size: NA
cdr3_nt: TGCGCCAGCAGTAGGACAGGGGGGCTTGAGAACACTGAAGCTTTCTTT
cdr3_aa: CASSRTGGLENTEAFF

j_call: TRBJ2-2
d_call: NA
v_call: TRBV30
clone_size: NA
cdr3_nt: TGTGCCTGGGACTCCACGCGGGTTAGGAACACCGGGGAGCTGTTTTTT
cdr3_aa: CAWDSTRVRNTGELFF

j_call: TRBJ2-5
d_call: NA
v_call: TRBV27
clone_size: NA
cdr3_nt: TGTGCCAGCAAAGGAGAGACCCAGTACTTC
cdr3_aa: CASKGETQYF

j_call: TRBJ2-2
d_call: NA
v_call: TRBV19
clone_size: few
cdr3_nt: TGTGCCAGTAGTATAGTTCACTCCACCGGGGAGCTGTTTTTT
cdr3_aa: CASSIVHSTGELFF

j_call: TRBJ2-2
d_call: NA
v_call: TRBV11-2
clone_size: NA
cdr3_nt: TGTGCCAGCAGCTTAGATTTGAACACCGGGGAGCTGTTTTTT
cdr3_aa: CASSLDLNTGELFF

j_call: TRBJ2-7
d_call: NA
v_call: TRBV28
clone_size: NA
cdr3_nt: TGTGCCAGCAGTTTCCTGGGCTACGAGCAGTACTTC
cdr3_aa: CASSFLGYEQYF

j_call: TRBJ2-7
d_call: TRBD1
v_call: TRBV28
clone_size: NA
cdr3_nt: TGTGCCAGCACCAAGTCCGGGACAGGGACCCACGAGCAGTACTTC
cdr3_aa: CASTKSGTGTHEQYF

j_call: TRBJ1-2
d_call: NA
v_call: TRBV30
clone_size: NA
cdr3_nt: TGTGCCTGGGGCGCGGGTCCGTATGGCTACACCTTC
cdr3_aa: CAWGAGPYGYTF

j_call: TRBJ2-7
d_call: NA
v_call: TRBV28
clone_size: once
cdr3_nt: TGTGCCAGCAGTTTCCCGCTTGCCGGGGGTTCCTACGAGCAGTACTTC
cdr3_aa: CASSFPLAGGSYEQYF

j_call: TRBJ2-7
d_call: TRBD2
v_call: TRBV4-2
clone_size: few
cdr3_nt: TGTGCCAGCAGCGCAGGACTAGCGGTCTACGAGCAGTACTTC
cdr3_aa: CASSAGLAVYEQYF

j_call: TRBJ2-3
d_call: NA
v_call: TRBV30
clone_size: NA
cdr3_nt: TGTGCCTGGGAGTGGGGGGGCACAGATACGCAGTATTTT
cdr3_aa: CAWEWGGTDTQYF

j_call: TRBJ2-5
d_call: NA
v_call: TRBV28
clone_size: NA
cdr3_nt: TGTGCCAGCAGTCCTCTGGTGGGGGCGTACCAAGAGACCCAGTACTTC
cdr3_aa: CASSPLVGAYQETQYF

j_call: TRBJ2-7
d_call: TRBD2
v_call: TRBV2
clone_size: NA
cdr3_nt: TGTGCCAGCAGTGAGCTAGGACTAGCGGTTGTCGGGCAGTACTTC
cdr3_aa: CASSELGLAVVGQYF

j_call: TRBJ2-2
d_call: TRBD2
v_call: TRBV19
clone_size: NA
cdr3_nt: TGTGCCAGTAGTATATGGGAGGGGAGCACCGGGGAGCTGTTTTTT
cdr3_aa: CASSIWEGSTGELFF

j_call: TRBJ2-7
d_call: NA
v_call: TRBV4-3
clone_size: once
cdr3_nt: TGCGCCAGCAGCCAAGATAGCGGTGGGCGGTCCGAGCAGTACTTC
cdr3_aa: CASSQDSGGRSEQYF

j_call: TRBJ2-5
d_call: TRBD2
v_call: TRBV10-2
clone_size: NA
cdr3_nt: TGCGCCAGCAGTGAGCCTGGGACTAGCGGGATGGAGACCCAGTACTTC
cdr3_aa: CASSEPGTSGMETQYF

j_call: TRBJ1-5
d_call: NA
v_call: TRBV15
clone_size: NA
cdr3_nt: TGTGCCACCAGCAGAGCACGGACTCTTAGCAATCAGCCCCAGCATTTT
cdr3_aa: CATSRARTLSNQPQHF

j_call: TRBJ2-1
d_call: TRBD2
v_call: TRBV9
clone_size: NA
cdr3_nt: TGTGCCAGCAGCCCCCCCGGGGGGGCTAATGAGCAGTTCTTC
cdr3_aa: CASSPPGGANEQFF

j_call: TRBJ2-1
d_call: NA
v_call: TRBV7-6
clone_size: NA
cdr3_nt: TGTGCCATCCAAGGGACGGCGAATGAGCAGTTCTTC
cdr3_aa: CAIQGTANEQFF

j_call: TRBJ2-5
d_call: NA
v_call: TRBV27
clone_size: NA
cdr3_nt: TGTGCCAGCAGTTTAGAGGGTGTCGTGGAGACCCAGTACTTC
cdr3_aa: CASSLEGVVETQYF

j_call: TRBJ2-5
d_call: NA
v_call: TRBV5-1
clone_size: NA
cdr3_nt: TGCGCCAGCAGCTTTTACCCGGGTTCAGAGACCCAGTACTTC
cdr3_aa: CASSFYPGSETQYF

j_call: TRBJ1-4
d_call: NA
v_call: TRBV28
clone_size: NA
cdr3_nt: TGTGCCAGCAGTTTAAGGACAAAAACTAATGAAAAACTGTTTTTT
cdr3_aa: CASSLRTKTNEKLFF

j_call: TRBJ2-3
d_call: NA
v_call: TRBV29-1
clone_size: NA
cdr3_nt: TGCAGCGTGTTCGGATCTAGCACAGATACGCAGTATTTT
cdr3_aa: CSVFGSSTDTQYF

j_call: TRBJ2-7
d_call: TRBD2
v_call: TRBV28
clone_size: NA
cdr3_nt: TGTGCCACAGAAGAACTAGCGGGAAATTACGAGCAGTACTTC
cdr3_aa: CATEELAGNYEQYF

j_call: TRBJ2-7
d_call: NA
v_call: TRBV4-2
clone_size: NA
cdr3_nt: TGTGCCAGCAGCTTGGGGGCAGACCCCTCCTACGAGCAGTACTTC
cdr3_aa: CASSLGADPSYEQYF

j_call: TRBJ1-5
d_call: NA
v_call: TRBV15
clone_size: NA
cdr3_nt: TGTGCCACCAGCAGAGGATCGCAACGTAACAGTAAAAATAGCAATCAGCCCCAGCATTTT
cdr3_aa: CATSRGSQRNSKNSNQPQHF

j_call: TRBJ1-2
d_call: NA
v_call: TRBV14
clone_size: NA
cdr3_nt: TGTGCCAGCAGCCAGGGAGGAGGAGGCTACACCTTC
cdr3_aa: CASSQGGGGYTF

j_call: TRBJ2-7
d_call: NA
v_call: TRBV7-9
clone_size: NA
cdr3_nt: TGTGCCAGCAGCCCTGGAGTGATCCACGAGCAGTACTTC
cdr3_aa: CASSPGVIHEQYF

j_call: TRBJ2-3
d_call: TRBD2
v_call: TRBV2
clone_size: NA
cdr3_nt: TGTGCCAGCCGCGGGAGTTTGACAGATACGCAGTATTTT
cdr3_aa: CASRGSLTDTQYF

j_call: TRBJ2-1
d_call: TRBD1
v_call: TRBV4-1
clone_size: NA
cdr3_nt: TGCGCCAGCAGCCAAGGACAGGGTCATGAGCAGTTCTTC
cdr3_aa: CASSQGQGHEQFF

j_call: TRBJ2-5
d_call: NA
v_call: TRBV9
clone_size: NA
cdr3_nt: TGTGCCAGCAGCGTAGGGGTGGGATCACTGCTGCAGACCCAGTACTTC
cdr3_aa: CASSVGVGSLLQTQYF

j_call: TRBJ2-5
d_call: NA
v_call: TRBV6-5
clone_size: NA
cdr3_nt: TGTGCCAGCAGTTATGGGCGTTCCCAAGAGACCCAGTACTTC
cdr3_aa: CASSYGRSQETQYF

j_call: TRBJ2-1
d_call: NA
v_call: TRBV11-2
clone_size: NA
cdr3_nt: TGTGCCAGCAGCTTCGGCTGGGGGGTCTACAATGAGCAGTTCTTC
cdr3_aa: CASSFGWGVYNEQFF

j_call: TRBJ1-5
d_call: NA
v_call: TRBV6-5
clone_size: NA
cdr3_nt: TGTGCCAGCAGTTACTCGAAAGACCAGCCCCAGCATTTT
cdr3_aa: CASSYSKDQPQHF

j_call: TRBJ1-2
d_call: TRBD1
v_call: TRBV9
clone_size: few
cdr3_nt: TGTGCCAGCAGTAAGACAGGGATCGATAACTATGGCTACACCTTC
cdr3_aa: CASSKTGIDNYGYTF

j_call: TRBJ1-2
d_call: TRBD1
v_call: TRBV6-5
clone_size: once
cdr3_nt: TGTGCCAGCCGACAGGGGGCAATTTATGGCTACACCTTC
cdr3_aa: CASRQGAIYGYTF

j_call: TRBJ2-7
d_call: NA
v_call: TRBV6-5
clone_size: NA
cdr3_nt: TGTGCCAGCAAAGTCGGGACCATCTCCTACGAGCAGTACTTC
cdr3_aa: CASKVGTISYEQYF

j_call: TRBJ1-2
d_call: NA
v_call: TRBV25-1
clone_size: NA
cdr3_nt: TGTGCCAGCAGTAGGGGAAATGGCTACACCTTC
cdr3_aa: CASSRGNGYTF

j_call: TRBJ2-1
d_call: NA
v_call: TRBV6-5
clone_size: NA
cdr3_nt: TGTGCCAGCAGCCGCGATCTCGATTACAATGAGCAGTTCTTC
cdr3_aa: CASSRDLDYNEQFF